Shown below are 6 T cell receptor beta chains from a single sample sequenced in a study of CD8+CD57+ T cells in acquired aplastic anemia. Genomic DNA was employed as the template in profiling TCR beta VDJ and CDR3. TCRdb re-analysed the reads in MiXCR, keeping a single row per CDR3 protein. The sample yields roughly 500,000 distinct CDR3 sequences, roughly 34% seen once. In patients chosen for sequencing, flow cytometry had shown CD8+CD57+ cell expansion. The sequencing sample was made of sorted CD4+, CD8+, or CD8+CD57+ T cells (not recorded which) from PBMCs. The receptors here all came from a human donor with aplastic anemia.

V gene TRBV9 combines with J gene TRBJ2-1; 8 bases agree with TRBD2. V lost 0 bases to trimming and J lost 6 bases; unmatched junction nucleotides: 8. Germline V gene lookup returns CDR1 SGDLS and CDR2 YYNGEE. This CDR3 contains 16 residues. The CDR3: CASSVAGSGGPNEQFF. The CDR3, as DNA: TGTGCCAGCAGCGTAGCTGGATCGGGGGGGCCCAATGAGCAGTTCTTC.

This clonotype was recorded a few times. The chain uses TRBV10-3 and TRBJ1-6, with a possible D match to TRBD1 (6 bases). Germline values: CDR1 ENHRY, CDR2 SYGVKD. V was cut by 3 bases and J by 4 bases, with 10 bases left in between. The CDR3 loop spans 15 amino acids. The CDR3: CAISDEGVYNSPLHF. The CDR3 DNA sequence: TGTGCCATCAGTGACGAGGGGGTTTATAATTCACCCCTCCACTTT.

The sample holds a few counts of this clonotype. The CDR3 sequence: CASSFDRVKQPQHF. In nucleotides, the CDR3 is TGTGCCAGCAGTTTTGACAGGGTGAAGCAGCCCCAGCATTTT. This chain links TRBV6-5 with TRBJ1-5; TRBD1 aligns across 7 bases. CDR1 and CDR2 (germline): MNHEY, SVGAGI. This CDR3 comprises 14 residues. Losses at the gene ends were 4 bases for V and 7 bases for J; bases not matched to a gene: 7.

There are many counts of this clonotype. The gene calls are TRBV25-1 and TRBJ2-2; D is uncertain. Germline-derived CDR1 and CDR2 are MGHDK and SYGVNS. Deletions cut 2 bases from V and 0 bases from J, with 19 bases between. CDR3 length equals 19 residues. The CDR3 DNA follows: TGTGCCAGCAGTGAACCCCCTGGGCAGGCCACATCGAACACCGGGGAGCTGTTTTTT. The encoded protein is CASSEPPGQATSNTGELFF.

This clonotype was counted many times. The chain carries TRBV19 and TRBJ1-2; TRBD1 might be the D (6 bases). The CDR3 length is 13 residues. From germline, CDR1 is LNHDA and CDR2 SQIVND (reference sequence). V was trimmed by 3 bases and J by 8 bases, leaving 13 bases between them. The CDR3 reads CASSMLGARGYTF. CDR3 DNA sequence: TGTGCCAGTAGTATGTTGGGGGCGCGCGGCTACACCTTC.

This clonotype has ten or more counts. The chain's CDR3 is CASSEWLGDSTFNEQFF. The CDR3 DNA is TGTGCCAGCAGTGAATGGTTGGGGGACTCAACGTTCAATGAGCAGTTCTTC. The V call is TRBV25-1, the J call TRBJ2-1; D is perhaps TRBD2 (6 bases). CDR1 is MGHDK, CDR2 SYGVNS, per germline. V was clipped by 1 base and J by 6 bases, with 19 bases between them. The CDR3 spans 17 residues. Full variable domain (missing parts from reference TRBV25-1 and TRBJ2-1): EADIYQTPRYLVIGTGKKITLECSQTMGHDKMYWYQQDPGMELHLIHYSYGVNSTEKGDLSSESTVSRIRTEHFPLTLESARPSHTSQYLCASSEWLGDSTFNEQFFGPGTRLTVL.